This T cell receptor beta chain was identified in a study of cytomegalovirus exposure and HLA in healthy donors. With 60 Vbeta and 13 Jbeta primers, the PCR was carried out. TCRdb's copy holds only in-frame clones and misses some; the assay was immunoSEQ multiplex PCR. There are approximately 160,000 clones in the sample; roughly four fifths occur only once, and 4.1% lies in the top ten. Details on this clone: Its antigen is unknown.

The germline V gene encodes CDR1 MDHEN and CDR2 SYDVKM. The CDR3 extends over 15 amino acids. Trimming removed 3 bases from V and 4 bases from J; junction bases left unmatched: 5. Donors counted as nominally healthy when sampled, yet unrecorded immune exposures were likely. General study findings and limits: With later analysis, a missense DCLRE1C variant became linked to TCR beta V- and J-gene trimming. Several top significant clusters appeared, in a later analysis, to be linked to common viral pathogens. At a 0.05 false discovery rate, a later analysis found 18,000 or so TCR beta sequences to be associated with HLA alleles.

V is TRBV28 and J is TRBJ2-1, with 8 bases aligning to TRBD2. Specimen: PBMCs. The receptor was derived from a man aged 50 to 59 in good health and CMV-seropositive. This chain's CDR3 is CASSLRASGYNEQFF. Here the CDR3 DNA reads TGTGCCAGCAGTTTGCGGGCTAGCGGGTACAATGAGCAGTTCTTC.